The 11 T cell receptor beta chains reported below all come from one sample, sequenced in a study of T cells in women clearing cervical HPV infection. Profiling relied on immunoSEQ multiplex PCR, and the TCRdb table lists in-frame clones only, not all of them. This listing includes 30,000 to 40,000 clones. Specimen: blood buffy coat. The receptors derive from a woman between 18 and 70 years old with a cervical HPV16 infection that either progressed to CIN3+ or cleared (not recorded which).

About this clone itself: The CDR3 goes on 3 residues after the read ends, and that part is filled in from the germline J gene. The V gene is TRBV7-2, the J gene TRBJ1-1; D gene unclear. CDR3 length: 14 residues. Between the trimmed V and J ends, which lost 5 bases and 1 base, there was a span of 11 bases. Germline CDR1 and CDR2: SGHTA and FQGNSA. The CDR3 here is CASSPDITNTEAFF. Partial CDR3 DNA: TGTGCCAGCAGCCCAGACATTACGAACACTGAA.

A note on this clone: Coverage ceases 3 residues before the CDR3 finishes, and the germline J gene fills in the end. V is TRBV7-3 and J is TRBJ2-3; 8 bases align to TRBD2. The germline V gene encodes CDR1 SGHTA and CDR2 FQGTGA. This CDR3 spans 17 amino acids. The CDR3 loop is CASSLGSGGSAMETQYF. The DNA read from the CDR3 is TGTGCCAGCAGCTTAGGGTCGGGGGGGTCGGCGATGGAGACG.

A remark on this clone: The read falls 3 residues short of the CDR3 end, and the missing part is taken from the germline J gene. The chain couples TRBV15 to TRBJ1-2, with 8 bases fitting TRBD1. CDR3 length: 15 amino acids. Germline V CDR1 and CDR2: LNHNV, YYDKDF (reference sequence). The CDR3 here is CATSRETTGVGGYTF. CDR3 DNA (partial): TGTGCCACCAGCAGAGAGACGACAGGGGTCGGGGGC.

Remarks on this clone: The read comes to an end 3 residues before the CDR3 does, leaving the germline J gene to fill in the end. The rearrangement uses TRBV6-2 or TRBV6-3 and TRBJ1-2, with TRBD1 identical over 12 bases. This CDR3 spans 15 amino acids. The germline gives CDR1 MNHEY, CDR2 SVGEGT. The sequenced part of the CDR3 DNA is TGTGCCAGCAGGCGACCGGGACAGGGGGCGTCGGGC. Amino acids: CASRRPGQGASG. The full CDR3 is CASRRPGQGASGYTF.

A note on this clone: The CDR3 end lies 3 residues beyond the end of the read and is filled in from the germline J gene. V is TRBV20-1 and J is TRBJ1-3; a weak D match, TRBD1 (6 bases). V lost 0 bases and J 0 bases, leaving 9 bases between the germline ends. Per the germline V gene, CDR1 is DFQATT and CDR2 is SNEGSKA (reference sequence). The CDR3 has 15 residues. The sequenced CDR3 bases are TGCAGTGCTAGAGATGGGACAAACTCTGGAAACACC. Its translation is CSARDGTNSGNT. In full, the CDR3 reads CSARDGTNSGNTIYF.

CDR3 DNA, as far as it was read: TGCAGCGTTGAAGCAGGTGGC. It yields the protein CSVEAGG. From start to end, the CDR3 is CSVEAGGYTF. The chain is built from TRBV29-1 and TRBJ1-2; D not resolved. The sequence runs out 3 residues before the end of the CDR3; the remainder is reconstructed from the germline J gene. The V gene's germline CDR1 is SQVTM and CDR2 ANQGSEA. The CDR3 has 10 residues. V dropped 1 base and J dropped 7 bases, with 4 bases sitting between them.

A word on this clone: The read ends 3 residues early relative to the CDR3; the germline J gene fills the gap. V is TRBV12-5 and J is TRBJ2-7; 10 bases match TRBD1. Germline V lookup: CDR1 LGHNT, CDR2 FRNRAP. The CDR3 totals 16 residues. With 1 base clipped from V and 2 bases from J, the junction kept 5 bases outside the gene matches. Here the CDR3 reads CASGLGGDRGAYEQYF. The CDR3 bases that were read are TGTGCTAGTGGTTTGGGGGGGGACAGGGGCGCCTACGAG.

Points on this clone: With the read ending 3 residues before the CDR3 end, the germline J gene is used to fill in that end. The gene calls are TRBV2 and TRBJ1-2; TRBD1 aligns across 7 bases. Per germline, CDR1 SNHLY and CDR2 FYNNEI. The CDR3 sequence is 15 residues long. The CDR3 region is CASRTTGIVYYDYTF. CDR3 DNA (partial): TGTGCCAGCAGGACGACAGGGATTGTATACTACGAC.

Of note for this clone: The CDR3 goes on 3 residues after the read ends, and that part is filled in from the germline J gene. J is TRBJ1-5 and V is TRBV7-9; 9 bases are shared with TRBD1. The germline V gene encodes CDR1 SEHNR and CDR2 FQNEAQ (reference sequence). V was clipped by 5 bases and J by 4 bases; unmatched bases: 6. This CDR3 region has 15 residues. The sequenced CDR3 bases are TGTGCCAGCAGCCGGGGACAGGGTGTGAATCAGCCC. Translating it yields CASSRGQGVNQP. The complete CDR3 protein is CASSRGQGVNQPQHF.

With regard to this clone: The sequenced fragment ends 3 residues before the CDR3 boundary, so the rest is inferred from the germline J gene. The chain carries TRBV5-6 and TRBJ1-1; the D is unclear. Germline V gene data show CDR1 as SGHDT and CDR2 as YYEEEE. This CDR3 contains 14 residues. Trimming cost V 0 bases and J 4 bases, with 10 bases left between them. Incomplete CDR3 DNA: TGTGCCAGCAGCTTGGTTGGTCGAGGCACTGAA. Its translation: CASSLVGRGTE. The entire CDR3 reads CASSLVGRGTEAFF.

For this clone: The CDR3 end lies 3 residues beyond the end of the read and is filled in from the germline J gene. The V gene is TRBV5-6, the J gene TRBJ1-2; D gene ambiguous. CDR1 and CDR2 (germline): SGHDT, YYEEEE. This CDR3 spans 13 amino acids. The V and J ends lost 2 bases and 3 bases respectively, with 8 bases between them. The sequenced part of the CDR3 DNA is TGTGCCAGCAGCTTCGGCGCGGACTATGGC. Amino acids: CASSFGADYG. The whole CDR3 protein reads CASSFGADYGYTF. Combining the CDR3 with reference TRBV5-6 and TRBJ1-2 gives the whole variable domain DAGVTQSPTHLIKTRGQQVTLRCSPKSGHDTVSWYQQALGQGPQFIFQYYEEEERQRGNFPDRFSGHQFPNYSSELNVNALLLGDSALYLCASSFGADYGYTFGSGTRLTVV.